This TCR beta chain was captured in a study of preoperative IRX-2 immunotherapy in early breast cancer. Sequenced by immunoSEQ multiplex PCR; TCRdb stores in-frame clones only, minus some. In the table there are approximately 44,000 clones, around 96% of which are singletons. Treatment in this sample: preoperative locoregional IRX-2 cytokine immunotherapy. Preoperative locoregional IRX-2 cytokine immunotherapy was tested in the phase Ib source study. This clonotype was obtained from a human donor with breast cancer. Sequenced material: tumor tissue, taken after IRX-2 immunotherapy.

Here the CDR3 DNA reads TGCGCCAGCAGCCCGCGGGTGGGGCTGGATGAGCAGTTCTTC. Its protein product is CASSPRVGLDEQFF. The chain joins TRBV4-3 to TRBJ2-1; D may correspond to TRBD1 or TRBD2 (5 bases each). The CDR3 is 14 residues long. Germline V CDR1 and CDR2: LGHNA, YSLEER. V shed 4 bases and J shed 8 bases, with 15 bases lying between them.